Listed here are 19 T cell receptor beta chains from one sample, sequenced in a study of blood T cell repertoires in COVID-19. The protocol was immunoSEQ multiplex PCR, while the TCRdb copy is restricted to in-frame clones and leaves out a portion. The repertoire holds about 200,000 clones, with approximately 81% as singletons. Sequencing was performed on PBMCs or T cells enriched from blood (not recorded which). Receptors were obtained from a woman aged 50 to 60 with acute COVID-19.

The CDR3 DNA reads TGTGCCAGCAGCCCATCAGGGGCGAACCACAATGAGCAGTTCTTC. Amino acids: CASSPSGANHNEQFF. This chain links TRBV16 with TRBJ2-1; D possibly corresponds to TRBD1 (6 bases). V was cut by 4 bases and J by 5 bases, with 15 bases left in between. The CDR3 loop spans 15 amino acids. The germline V gene encodes CDR1 KGHSY and CDR2 FQNENV.

Remarks on this clone: A junction end diverges from the germline sequence, so it may reflect a read error. This chain links TRBV6-5 with TRBJ1-5; 10 bases are shared with TRBD1. Germline CDR1 is MNHEY and CDR2 is SVGAGI. The CDR3 loop spans 15 amino acids. The CDR3, as DNA: TGTACCAGCAGTCGACAGGGGGCGCCCAATCAGCCCCAGCATTTT. This encodes CTSSRQGAPNQPQHF.

The CDR3 sequence: CASSIRDRGTRNTEAFF. The CDR3 nucleotides read TGTGCCAGTAGTATCCGGGACAGAGGTACTAGGAACACTGAAGCTTTCTTT. The genes are TRBV19 and TRBJ1-1; the match to TRBD1 covers 7 bases. Germline V gene lookup returns CDR1 LNHDA and CDR2 SQIVND (reference sequence). CDR3 length: 17 residues. Losses at the gene ends were 3 bases for V and 1 base for J; bases not matched to a gene: 11. Based on the CDR3 plus reference TRBV19 and TRBJ1-1, the full variable domain is DGGITQSPKYLFRKEGQNVTLSCEQNLNHDAMYWYRQDPGQGLRLIYYSQIVNDFQKGDIAEGYSVSREKKESFPLTVTSAQKNPTAFYLCASSIRDRGTRNTEAFFGQGTRLTVV.

The chain recombines TRBV5-4 with TRBJ1-2; possibly TRBD1 for D (6 bases). Deletions cut 3 bases from V and 5 bases from J, with 14 bases between. The CDR3 has 14 amino acids. From germline, CDR1 is SGHNT and CDR2 YYREEE (reference sequence). CDR3: CASSSQNTGYGYTF. The CDR3 DNA is TGTGCCAGCAGCTCACAAAATACAGGGTATGGCTACACCTTC.

The V call is TRBV3-1 (or the pseudogene TRBV3-2), the J call TRBJ2-3; D is possibly TRBD1 (5 bases). The V gene's germline CDR1 is LGHDT and CDR2 YNNKEL (reference sequence). This CDR3 region has 12 residues. V lost 4 bases and J lost 6, with 8 bases in between. CDR3 protein: CASSRGGDTQYF. For the CDR3, the DNA is TGTGCCAGCAGCCGGGGCGGCGATACGCAGTATTTT.

Note on this clone: It is unclear where the CDR3 begins or ends on the DNA, so no DNA is shown, and the CDR3 is as TCRdb lists it. CDR3 region: CASSKVAGGSNQPQHF. The chain uses TRBV21-1 and TRBJ1-5; the D call in the table, TRBD1, was not verified against the DNA. TRBV21-1 is described as a pseudogene. A total of 16 residues make up the CDR3, ends included.

This clone was seen a single time. The gene calls are TRBV7-9 and TRBJ1-1; 8 nucleotides agree with TRBD1. CDR1 and CDR2 from the germline V gene are SEHNR and FQNEAQ (reference sequence). This CDR3 region has 15 residues. V was clipped by 5 bases and J by 4 bases; unmatched bases: 9. Written as DNA, the CDR3 is TGTGCCAGCAGCATCGACCTGACAGGGGCCACTGAAGCTTTCTTT. Amino acid sequence: CASSIDLTGATEAFF.

The rearrangement joins TRBV7-2 to TRBJ2-7; 7 positions agree with TRBD2. The J segment lost 5 bases and the V segment lost 4 bases, leaving 14 bases of the junction unmatched. CDR3 size: 16 residues. Germline CDR1 reads SGHTA; CDR2 reads FQGNSA. The DNA for the CDR3 is TGTGCCAGCAGCTCCGAACACTGGACTAGTCCCCACGAGCAGTACTTC. This gives the protein CASSSEHWTSPHEQYF.

This clone came up once. The chain employs TRBV11-3 and TRBJ2-7; 9 bases map to TRBD1. The V gene end was trimmed by 4 bases and the J gene end by 2 bases; junction bases not matched to a gene: 3. Germline CDR1 is SGHNT and CDR2 is YENEEA. This CDR3 has 14 amino acids. For the CDR3, the DNA is TGTGCCAGCAGCTCGGACAGGGGAGCCTACGAGCAGTACTTC. Translated: CASSSDRGAYEQYF. Full variable domain (remainder filled in from reference TRBV11-3 and TRBJ2-7): EAGVVQSPRYKIIEKKQPVAFWCNPISGHNTLYWYLQNLGQGPELLIRYENEEAVDDSQLPKDRFSAERLKGVDSTLKIQPAELGDSAVYLCASSSDRGAYEQYFGPGTRLTVT.

The DNA for the CDR3 is TGTGCCAGCAGCATAAGGACTGTTGAGGAGCTGTTTTTT. Protein: CASSIRTVEELFF. The V and J genes are TRBV7-2 and TRBJ2-2, with D maybe TRBD2 (5 bases). CDR1 and CDR2 from the germline V gene are SGHTA and FQGNSA. The CDR3 runs to 13 residues. Trimming removed 5 bases from V and 10 bases from J, with 14 bases in between.

This clone was observed a single time. J is TRBJ1-2 and V is TRBV7-3, with D possibly being TRBD1 (6 bases). This CDR3 comprises 13 residues. CDR1 is SGHTA, CDR2 FQGTGA, per germline. Deletions cut 2 bases from V and 6 bases from J, with 10 bases between. CDR3 nucleotides: TGTGCCAGCAGCTTAGCCGGACAGAATGGCTACACCTTC. This sequence encodes CASSLAGQNGYTF.

The chain carries TRBV6-5 and TRBJ2-1; 12 positions match TRBD2. CDR1 MNHEY and CDR2 SVGAGI come from the germline V gene. The CDR3 runs to 15 residues. The ends lost 7 bases at V and 3 bases at J; junction bases unmatched: 4. In DNA, the CDR3 is TGTGCCAGCACCCCACTAGCGGGAGGCTACAATGAGCAGTTCTTC. Its protein product is CASTPLAGGYNEQFF.

This rearrangement joins TRBV6-5 to TRBJ2-1; weak D call: TRBD1 (5 bases). V lost 2 bases and J 8 bases, leaving 13 bases between the germline ends. The CDR3 covers 14 residues. Germline CDR1 MNHEY, CDR2 SVGAGI. CDR3 DNA sequence: TGTGCCAGCAGTTACGGGGCAGGCCTGTATGAGCAGTTCTTC. This gives the protein CASSYGAGLYEQFF.

V gene TRBV5-1 combines with J gene TRBJ2-5; 7 bases are a match to TRBD2. The junction had 10 bases not matched to a gene; V was cut back by 7 bases and J by 1 base. The CDR3 is 15 residues long. The V gene's germline CDR1 is SGHRS and CDR2 YFSETQ. CDR3 nucleotide sequence: TGCGCCAGCCATGGGGCTAGCGGAGTCCAAGAGACCCAGTACTTC. It yields the protein CASHGASGVQETQYF.

The chain recombines TRBV7-2 with TRBJ1-3; D gene unclear. The CDR3 has 14 residues. The V end was cut by 5 bases, the J end by 5 bases, with 13 bases between. Germline lookup yields CDR1 SGHTA and CDR2 FQGNSA. CDR3 residues: CASSLEGARNTIYF. The CDR3, as DNA: TGTGCCAGCAGCCTGGAGGGTGCGCGAAACACCATATATTTT.

This chain joins TRBV24-1 and TRBJ2-1; weak D call: TRBD2 (5 bases). The germline CDR1 and CDR2 sequences are KGHDR and SFDVKD. The CDR3 has 17 amino acids. V dropped 3 bases and J dropped 5 bases, with 19 bases sitting between them. Here the CDR3 reads CATSDTKTNRKNNEQFF. As DNA, the CDR3 is TGTGCCACCAGTGATACTAAGACTAACCGGAAGAACAATGAGCAGTTCTTC.

The chain employs TRBV10-3 and TRBJ2-1; 11 nucleotides align to TRBD2. CDR3 length: 18 residues. The junction had 11 bases not matched to a gene; V was cut back by 0 bases and J by 7 bases. Germline CDR1 ENHRY, CDR2 SYGVKD. The CDR3 bases are TGTGCCATCAGTGAGTCGGGGCTAGCGGGAGGAGTTTGGAATGAGCAGTTCTTC. It yields the protein CAISESGLAGGVWNEQFF.

This chain joins TRBV27 and TRBJ2-2; 8 positions match TRBD2. The CDR3 length is 19 residues. After removal of 4 bases from V and 4 bases from J, the junction contained 17 bases not matched to a gene. Germline V gives CDR1 MNHEY, CDR2 SMNVEV (reference sequence). The CDR3 nucleotides are TGTGCCAGCAGTTCTAGCCCCTCTTCCTTGGCGGGAGGCACCGGGGAGCTGTTTTTT. Protein sequence: CASSSSPSSLAGGTGELFF.

This rearrangement joins TRBV25-1 to TRBJ1-1, with D perhaps TRBD1 (6 bases). V was trimmed by 1 base and J by 5 bases, leaving 11 bases between them. Germline CDR1 reads MGHDK; CDR2 reads SYGVNS. This CDR3 contains 14 residues. The CDR3 is CASSELGGGTEAFF. The CDR3 DNA reads TGTGCCAGCAGTGAATTGGGAGGGGGAACTGAAGCTTTCTTT.